This T cell receptor (beta chain) was retrieved from a study of blood T cells in healthy people across ages. Study-wide results and limits: Bulk PBMC profiling left naive and antigen-experienced comparisons inconclusive. Samples with more naive T cells showed higher observed beta diversity. Age brought a roughly linear fall in TCR beta diversity measured per million T cells.

The CDR3 contains 15 residues. CDR1 and CDR2 (germline): KGHDR, SFDVKD. The trim removed 4 bases at V and 5 bases at J, leaving 5 bases unmatched. About this clonotype: Its antigen remains unknown.

The use of a sample-barcoded 5' primer and a J-beta primer mix characterized a second PCR of about 7 to 12 cycles. A 12-random-nucleotide template-switch adaptor tagged each cDNA molecule. TCRdb redid the calling of the 5' RACE reads with MiXCR, one entry per CDR3 protein. Found here are fewer than 800,000 distinct CDR3 sequences, around 48% of them singletons; the top ten hold roughly a third. The chain is built from TRBV24-1 and TRBJ2-1; 9 nucleotides align to TRBD2. The receptor comes from a woman aged 55 to 70 in good health. The specimen sequenced was blood. Written as DNA, the CDR3 is TGTGCCACCAGTGAAGGAGCGGGAGGTGACAATGAGCAGTTCTTC. Residues: CATSEGAGGDNEQFF.